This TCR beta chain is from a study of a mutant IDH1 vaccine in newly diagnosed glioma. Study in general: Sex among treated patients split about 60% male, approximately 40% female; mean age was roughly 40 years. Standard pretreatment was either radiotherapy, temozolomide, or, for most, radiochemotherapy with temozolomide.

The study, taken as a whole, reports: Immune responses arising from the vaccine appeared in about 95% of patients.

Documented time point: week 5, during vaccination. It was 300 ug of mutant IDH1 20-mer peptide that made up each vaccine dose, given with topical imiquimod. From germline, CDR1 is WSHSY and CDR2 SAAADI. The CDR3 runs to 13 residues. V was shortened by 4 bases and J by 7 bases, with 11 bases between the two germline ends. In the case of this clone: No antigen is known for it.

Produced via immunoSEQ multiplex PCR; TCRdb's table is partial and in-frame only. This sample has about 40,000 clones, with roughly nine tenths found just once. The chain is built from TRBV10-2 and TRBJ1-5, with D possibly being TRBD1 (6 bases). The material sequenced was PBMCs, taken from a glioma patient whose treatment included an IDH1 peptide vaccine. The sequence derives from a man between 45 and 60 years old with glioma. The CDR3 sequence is CASSVTGTQPQHF. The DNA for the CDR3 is TGCGCCAGCAGTGTAACAGGGACCCAGCCCCAGCATTTT.